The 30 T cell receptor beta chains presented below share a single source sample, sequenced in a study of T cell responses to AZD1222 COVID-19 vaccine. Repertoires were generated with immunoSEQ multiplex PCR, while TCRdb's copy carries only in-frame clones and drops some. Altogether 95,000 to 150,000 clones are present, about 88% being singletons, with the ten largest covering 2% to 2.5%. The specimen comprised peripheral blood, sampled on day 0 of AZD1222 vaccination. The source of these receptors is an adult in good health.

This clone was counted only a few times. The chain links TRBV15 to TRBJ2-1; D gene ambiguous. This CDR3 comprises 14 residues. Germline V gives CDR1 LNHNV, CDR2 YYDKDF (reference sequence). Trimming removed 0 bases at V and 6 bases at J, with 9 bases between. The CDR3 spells CATSRDKGFNEQFF. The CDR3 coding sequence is TGTGCCACCAGCAGAGATAAAGGGTTCAATGAGCAGTTCTTC.

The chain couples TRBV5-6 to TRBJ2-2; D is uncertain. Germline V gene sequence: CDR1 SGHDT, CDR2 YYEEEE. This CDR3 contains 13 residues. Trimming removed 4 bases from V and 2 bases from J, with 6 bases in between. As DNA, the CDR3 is TGTGCCAGCAGCCCGATTAACACCGGGGAGCTGTTTTTT. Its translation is CASSPINTGELFF.

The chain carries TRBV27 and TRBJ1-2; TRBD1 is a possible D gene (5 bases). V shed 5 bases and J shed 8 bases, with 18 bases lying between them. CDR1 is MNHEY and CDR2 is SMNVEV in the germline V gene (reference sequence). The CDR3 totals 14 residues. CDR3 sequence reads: CASSLRWGSGGYTF. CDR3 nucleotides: TGTGCCAGCAGTCTCCGGTGGGGGTCGGGGGGCTACACCTTC.

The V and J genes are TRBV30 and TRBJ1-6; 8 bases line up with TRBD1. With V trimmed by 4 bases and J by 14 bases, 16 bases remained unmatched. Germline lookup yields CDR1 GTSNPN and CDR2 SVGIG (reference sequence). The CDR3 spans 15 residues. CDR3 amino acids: CAWNIQGEGAGSLHF. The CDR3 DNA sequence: TGTGCCTGGAACATACAGGGGGAAGGGGCTGGATCCCTCCACTTT.

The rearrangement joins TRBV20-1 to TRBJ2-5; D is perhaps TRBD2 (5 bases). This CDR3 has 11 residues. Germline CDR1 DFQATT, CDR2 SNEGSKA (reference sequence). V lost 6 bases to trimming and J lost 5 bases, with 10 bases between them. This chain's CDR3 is CSARVVETQYF. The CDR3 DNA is TGCAGTGCGCGGGTTGTGGAGACCCAGTACTTC.

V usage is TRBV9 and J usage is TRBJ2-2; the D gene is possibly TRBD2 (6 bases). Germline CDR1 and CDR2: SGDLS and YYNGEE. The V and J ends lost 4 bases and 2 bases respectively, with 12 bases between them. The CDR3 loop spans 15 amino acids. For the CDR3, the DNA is TGTGCCAGCAGCATCGGGACTGAAAACACCGGGGAGCTGTTTTTT. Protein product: CASSIGTENTGELFF.

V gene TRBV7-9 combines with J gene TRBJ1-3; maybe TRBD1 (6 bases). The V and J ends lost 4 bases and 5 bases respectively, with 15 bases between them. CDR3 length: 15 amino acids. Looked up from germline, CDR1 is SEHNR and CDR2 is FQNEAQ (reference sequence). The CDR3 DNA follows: TGTGCCAGCAGCTGGGGAACAGGGACTCGAAACACCATATATTTT. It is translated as CASSWGTGTRNTIYF. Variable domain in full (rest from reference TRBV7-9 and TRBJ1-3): DTGVSQNPRHKITKRGQNVTFRCDPISEHNRLYWYRQTLGQGPEFLTYFQNEAQLEKSRLLSDRFSAERPKGSFSTLEIQRTEQGDSAMYLCASSWGTGTRNTIYFGEGSWLTVV.

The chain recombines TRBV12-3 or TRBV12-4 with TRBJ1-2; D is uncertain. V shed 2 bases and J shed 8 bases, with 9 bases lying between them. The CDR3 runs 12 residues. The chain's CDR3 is CASSLSSGGYTF. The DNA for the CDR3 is TGTGCCAGCAGTTTATCCTCGGGGGGCTACACCTTC.

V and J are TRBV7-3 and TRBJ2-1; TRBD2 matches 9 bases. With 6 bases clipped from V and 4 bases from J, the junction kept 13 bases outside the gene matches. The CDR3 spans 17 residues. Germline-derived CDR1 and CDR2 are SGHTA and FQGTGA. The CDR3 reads CASSLGEGTSPYNEQFF. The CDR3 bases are TGTGCCAGCAGTCTGGGAGAGGGGACTAGCCCGTACAATGAGCAGTTCTTC.

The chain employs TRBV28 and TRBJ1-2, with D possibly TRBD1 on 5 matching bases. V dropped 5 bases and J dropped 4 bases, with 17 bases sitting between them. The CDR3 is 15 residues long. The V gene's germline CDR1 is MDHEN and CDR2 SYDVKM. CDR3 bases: TGTGCCAGCAGTACCCGGGCAGGGTACATCTATGGCTACACCTTC. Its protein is CASSTRAGYIYGYTF.

The CDR3 DNA is TGTGCCAGCAGCTATTCCGTCCACAATGAGCAGTTCTTC. The encoded protein is CASSYSVHNEQFF. The chain is built from TRBV12-3 or TRBV12-4 and TRBJ2-1; D gene ambiguous. The CDR3 sequence is 13 residues long. Trimming removed 6 bases from V and 5 bases from J, with 11 bases in between.

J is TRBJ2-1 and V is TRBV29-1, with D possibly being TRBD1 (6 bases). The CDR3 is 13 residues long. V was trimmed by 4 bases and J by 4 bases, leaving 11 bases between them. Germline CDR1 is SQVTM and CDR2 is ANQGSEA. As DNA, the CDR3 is TGCAGCGTTGGGACAGATAAATACAATGAGCAGTTCTTC. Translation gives CSVGTDKYNEQFF.

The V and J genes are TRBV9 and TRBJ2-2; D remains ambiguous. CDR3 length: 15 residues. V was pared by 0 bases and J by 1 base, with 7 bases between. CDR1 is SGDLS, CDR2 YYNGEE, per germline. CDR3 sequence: CASSVGSQNTGELFF. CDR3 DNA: TGTGCCAGCAGCGTAGGGTCCCAGAACACCGGGGAGCTGTTTTTT.

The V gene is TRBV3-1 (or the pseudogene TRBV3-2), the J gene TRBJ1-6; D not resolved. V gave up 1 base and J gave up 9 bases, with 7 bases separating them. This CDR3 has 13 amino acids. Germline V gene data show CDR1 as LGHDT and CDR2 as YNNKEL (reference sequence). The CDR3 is CASSQAGLSPLHF. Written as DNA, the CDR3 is TGTGCCAGCAGCCAAGCCGGGCTTTCACCCCTCCACTTT.

The CDR3 sequence is CASSQDFQGGELFF. The CDR3 coding sequence is TGTGCCAGCTCCCAGGACTTCCAGGGCGGGGAGCTGTTTTTT. V is TRBV18 and J is TRBJ2-2; either TRBD1 or TRBD2 may supply D (5 bases each). The germline V gene has CDR1 KGHSH and CDR2 LQKENI. The CDR3 loop spans 14 amino acids. The ends were cut back, 6 bases at V and 7 bases at J, with 15 bases in the middle.

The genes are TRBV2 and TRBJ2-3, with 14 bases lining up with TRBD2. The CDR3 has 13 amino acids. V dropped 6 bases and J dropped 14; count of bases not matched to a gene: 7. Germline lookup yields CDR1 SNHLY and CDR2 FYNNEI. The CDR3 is CASSGTSGSPRYF. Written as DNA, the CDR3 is TGTGCCAGCAGCGGGACTAGCGGGAGCCCTCGGTATTTT.

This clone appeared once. Here the CDR3 reads CASSQHPRTAYGYTF. Here the CDR3 DNA reads TGTGCCAGCAGCCAACATCCGAGGACGGCCTATGGCTACACCTTC. The gene calls are TRBV14 and TRBJ1-2, with no clear D. CDR3 length: 15 residues. Trimming pared 2 bases from V and 4 bases from J, leaving 14 bases between. Germline CDR1 SGHDN, CDR2 FVKESK. Together with reference TRBV14 and TRBJ1-2, the CDR3 gives the full variable domain: EAGVTQFPSHSVIEKGQTVTLRCDPISGHDNLYWYRRVMGKEIKFLLHFVKESKQDESGMPNNRFLAERTGGTYSTLKVQPAELEDSGVYFCASSQHPRTAYGYTFGSGTRLTVV.

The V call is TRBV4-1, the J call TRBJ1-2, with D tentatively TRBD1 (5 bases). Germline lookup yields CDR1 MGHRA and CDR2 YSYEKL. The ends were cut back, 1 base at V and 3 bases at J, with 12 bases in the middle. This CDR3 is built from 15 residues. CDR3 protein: CASSQAGLGHYGYTF. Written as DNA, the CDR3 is TGCGCCAGCAGCCAAGCAGGCCTGGGGCACTATGGCTACACCTTC.

In DNA, the CDR3 is TGTGCCACCAGCAGAGATGGGAAGGCTAATGAAAAACTGTTTTTT. It specifies CATSRDGKANEKLFF. This chain joins TRBV15 and TRBJ1-4; no firm D call. This CDR3 comprises 15 residues. V was pared by 0 bases and J by 3 bases, with 8 bases between. Germline V gene data show CDR1 as LNHNV and CDR2 as YYDKDF (reference sequence).

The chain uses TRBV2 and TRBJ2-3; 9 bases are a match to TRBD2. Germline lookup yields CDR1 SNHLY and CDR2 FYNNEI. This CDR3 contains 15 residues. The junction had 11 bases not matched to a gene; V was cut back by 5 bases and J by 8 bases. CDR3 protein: CASSPSSGIAGTQYF. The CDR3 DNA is TGTGCCAGCAGTCCCTCTAGCGGGATTGCCGGTACGCAGTATTTT.

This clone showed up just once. The CDR3 bases are TGTGCCAGCGGGGGGACGGTGAACACTGAAGCTTTCTTT. Its protein product is CASGGTVNTEAFF. The V gene is TRBV2, the J gene TRBJ1-1, with a tentative D call TRBD1 (5 bases). V gave up 8 bases and J gave up 0 bases, with 10 bases separating them. The CDR3 covers 13 residues. In germline, CDR1 is SNHLY, CDR2 FYNNEI.

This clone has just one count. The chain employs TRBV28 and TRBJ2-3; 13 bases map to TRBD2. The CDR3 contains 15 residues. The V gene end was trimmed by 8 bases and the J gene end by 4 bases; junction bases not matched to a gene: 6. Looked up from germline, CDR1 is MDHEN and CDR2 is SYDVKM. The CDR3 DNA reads TGTGCCAGCCGGACTAGCGGGAGTCTCGCAGATACGCAGTATTTT. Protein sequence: CASRTSGSLADTQYF.

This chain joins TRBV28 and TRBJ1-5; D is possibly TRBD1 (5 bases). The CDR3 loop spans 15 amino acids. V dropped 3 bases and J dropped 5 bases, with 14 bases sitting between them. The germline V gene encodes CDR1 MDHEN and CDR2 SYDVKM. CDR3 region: CASSLRAGSDQPQHF. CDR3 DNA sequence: TGTGCCAGCAGTTTGCGTGCAGGGTCTGATCAGCCCCAGCATTTT.

The CDR3 region is CASSLKSNEQFF. Here the CDR3 DNA reads TGTGCCAGCAGCTTAAAATCCAATGAGCAGTTCTTC. The chain carries TRBV7-3 and TRBJ2-1; D call uncertain. Germline V CDR1 and CDR2: SGHTA, FQGTGA. This CDR3 contains 12 residues. Trimming removed 1 base at V and 6 bases at J, with 4 bases between.

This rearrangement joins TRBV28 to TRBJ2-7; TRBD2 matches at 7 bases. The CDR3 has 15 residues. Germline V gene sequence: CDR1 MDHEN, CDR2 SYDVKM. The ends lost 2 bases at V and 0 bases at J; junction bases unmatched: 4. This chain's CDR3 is CASSLGSGFSYEQYF. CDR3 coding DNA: TGTGCCAGCAGTTTAGGTAGCGGGTTCTCCTACGAGCAGTACTTC. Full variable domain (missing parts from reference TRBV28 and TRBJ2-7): DVKVTQSSRYLVKRTGEKVFLECVQDMDHENMFWYRQDPGLGLRLIYFSYDVKMKEKGDIPEGYSVSREKKERFSLILESASTNQTSMYLCASSLGSGFSYEQYFGPGTRLTVT.

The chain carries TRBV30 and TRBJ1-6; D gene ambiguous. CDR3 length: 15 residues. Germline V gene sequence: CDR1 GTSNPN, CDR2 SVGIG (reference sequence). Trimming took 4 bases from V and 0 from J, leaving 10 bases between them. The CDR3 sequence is CAWTPRSSYNSPLHF. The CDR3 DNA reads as TGTGCCTGGACCCCGAGGAGCTCCTATAATTCACCCCTCCACTTT.

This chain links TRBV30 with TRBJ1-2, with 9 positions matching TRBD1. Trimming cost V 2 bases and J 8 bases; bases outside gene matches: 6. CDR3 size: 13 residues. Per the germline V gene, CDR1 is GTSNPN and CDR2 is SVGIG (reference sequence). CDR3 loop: CAWSMGQGWGYTF. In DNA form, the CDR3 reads TGTGCCTGGAGTATGGGACAGGGCTGGGGCTACACCTTC.

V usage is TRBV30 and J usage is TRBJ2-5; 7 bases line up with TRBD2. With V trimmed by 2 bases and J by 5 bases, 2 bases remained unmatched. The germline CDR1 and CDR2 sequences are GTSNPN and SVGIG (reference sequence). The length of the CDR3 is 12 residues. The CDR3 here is CAWSHSGETQYF. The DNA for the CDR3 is TGTGCCTGGAGTCATAGCGGGGAGACCCAGTACTTC.

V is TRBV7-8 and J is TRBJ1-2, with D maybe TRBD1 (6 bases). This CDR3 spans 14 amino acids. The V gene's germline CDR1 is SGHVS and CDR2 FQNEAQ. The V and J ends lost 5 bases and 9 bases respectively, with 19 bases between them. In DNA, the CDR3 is TGTGCCAGCAGCCCCACCGGGGACACGAGACGCTACACCTTC. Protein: CASSPTGDTRRYTF.

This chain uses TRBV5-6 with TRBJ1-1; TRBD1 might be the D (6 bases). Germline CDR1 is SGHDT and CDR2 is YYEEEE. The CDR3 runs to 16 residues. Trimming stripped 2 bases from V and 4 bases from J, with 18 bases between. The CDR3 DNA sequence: TGTGCCAGCAGCTTACGAGGGGGGGGCCGAGTCACTGAAGCTTTCTTT. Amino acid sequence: CASSLRGGGRVTEAFF. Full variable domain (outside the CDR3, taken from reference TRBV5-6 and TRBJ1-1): DAGVTQSPTHLIKTRGQQVTLRCSPKSGHDTVSWYQQALGQGPQFIFQYYEEEERQRGNFPDRFSGHQFPNYSSELNVNALLLGDSALYLCASSLRGGGRVTEAFFGQGTRLTVV.